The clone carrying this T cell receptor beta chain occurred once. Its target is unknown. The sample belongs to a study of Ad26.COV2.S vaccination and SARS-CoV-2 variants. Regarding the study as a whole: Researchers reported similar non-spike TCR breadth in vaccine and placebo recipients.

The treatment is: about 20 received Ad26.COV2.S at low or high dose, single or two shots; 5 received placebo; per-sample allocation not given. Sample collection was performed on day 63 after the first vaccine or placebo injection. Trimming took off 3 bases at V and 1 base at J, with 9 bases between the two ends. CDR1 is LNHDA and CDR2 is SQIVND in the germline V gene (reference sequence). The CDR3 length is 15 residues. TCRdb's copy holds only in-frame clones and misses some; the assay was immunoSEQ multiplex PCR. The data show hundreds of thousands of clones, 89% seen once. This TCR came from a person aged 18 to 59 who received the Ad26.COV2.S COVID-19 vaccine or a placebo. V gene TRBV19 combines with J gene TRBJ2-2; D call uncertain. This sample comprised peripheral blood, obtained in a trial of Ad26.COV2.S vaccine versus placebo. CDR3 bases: TGTGCCAGTAGTATTACCAGGTTGAACACCGGGGAGCTGTTTTTT. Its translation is CASSITRLNTGELFF.